Listed here are 7 T cell receptor beta chains from one sample, sequenced in a study of technical replicates of blood from a handful of donors. Libraries were prepared by immunoSEQ multiplex PCR; TCRdb keeps only in-frame clonotypes and omits some of them. The data hold 72,000 or so clones, with roughly 90% observed a single time. The sequencing sample was made of T cells isolated from PBMCs. The receptors derive from a human donor in good health.

The chain couples TRBV28 to TRBJ1-3; no clear D gene. This CDR3 is 14 amino acids long. Germline V gene sequence: CDR1 MDHEN, CDR2 SYDVKM. The V end lost 7 bases, the J end lost 5 bases, and 15 bases lay between the germline ends. The CDR3 DNA is TGTGCCAGCAACCTCCCCGGTGACAGAAACACCATATATTTT. Residues: CASNLPGDRNTIYF.

Points on this clone: One end of the junction does not line up with germline, which may come from a read error. CDR3 amino acids: CATSREQGENGKLFF. CDR3 in DNA: TGTGCCACCAGCAGAGAACAGGGGGAGAATGGAAAACTGTTTTTT. The rearrangement joins TRBV15 to TRBJ1-4; TRBD1 aligns across 8 bases. Per germline, CDR1 LNHNV and CDR2 YYDKDF (reference sequence). The CDR3 runs 15 residues.

J is TRBJ2-1 and V is TRBV21-1; the table's D call of TRBD2 was not tested on the DNA. TRBV21-1 is noted as a pseudogene. The CDR3 contains 16 residues. The CDR3 region is CASSKKKREGLNEQFF. The CDR3 DNA reads TGTGCCAGCAGCAAAAAGAAGAGGGAGGGCCTTAATGAGCAGTTCTTC.

V is TRBV19 and J is TRBJ1-1, with 7 bases lining up with TRBD1. Germline V lookup: CDR1 LNHDA, CDR2 SQIVND (reference sequence). V shed 5 bases and J 4 bases; nucleotides not matched to a gene: 7. The CDR3 totals 14 residues. In DNA form, the CDR3 reads TGTGCCAGTAGTCACGGACAGGCATTCACTGAAGCTTTCTTT. The encoded protein is CASSHGQAFTEAFF.

The chain has TRBV4-1 and TRBJ2-1; no reliable D call. V lost 0 bases and J 10 bases, leaving 10 bases between the germline ends. The V gene's germline CDR1 is MGHRA and CDR2 YSYEKL. This CDR3 comprises 13 residues. The CDR3 coding sequence is TGCGCCAGCAGCCAAGATCTGCGAAAAGAGCAGTTCTTC. Its translation: CASSQDLRKEQFF.

This chain uses TRBV4-1 with TRBJ2-3; 11 bases agree with TRBD1. Germline CDR1 MGHRA, CDR2 YSYEKL. V was pared by 4 bases and J by 4 bases, with 19 bases of the junction left unmatched. CDR3 size: 20 residues. CDR3 sequence reads: CASSPRRLWDRGDQADTQYF. As DNA, the CDR3 is TGCGCCAGCAGCCCCCGACGATTATGGGACAGGGGGGATCAAGCAGATACGCAGTATTTT.

V usage is TRBV29-1 and J usage is TRBJ2-7, with a tentative D call TRBD2 (5 bases). Gene TRBJ2-1 matches the end of the DNA better, so the J call may be wrong. The germline V gene has CDR1 SQVTM and CDR2 ANQGSEA. This CDR3 comprises 11 residues. The CDR3 here is CSVPDSSEQFF. The CDR3 region has the DNA TGCAGCGTCCCGGACTCCTCTGAGCAGTTCTTC.